Given below is one T cell receptor (beta chain) in context. The data stem from a study of PD-L1 blockade in urothelial cancer. Study information: Each patient had 0 to 3 earlier chemotherapy regimens.

Disease in patients was locally advanced or metastatic urothelial carcinoma. Patients yielded 1 to 8 samples each, pretreatment and on-treatment. V shed 3 bases, J shed 5 bases, and the junction held 12 bases outside the gene matches. This CDR3 has 16 residues. Germline V gene sequence: CDR1 LGHNA, CDR2 YNFKEQ. Profiling relied on immunoSEQ multiplex PCR, and the TCRdb table lists in-frame clones only, not all of them. The profile covers approximately 15,000 clones, with 87% appearing a single time and under 7% taken by the ten largest. This sequence originates from a man aged 50 to 60 with urothelial cancer. Material: PBMCs, obtained around atezolizumab (anti-PD-L1) treatment. The V gene is TRBV4-2, the J gene TRBJ2-5; 7 bases agree with TRBD2. CDR3 sequence (DNA): TGTGCCAGCAGCCAGCTATCCGGGACTACCCGGGAGACCCAGTACTTC. As protein: CASSQLSGTTRETQYF.